This TCR beta chain was observed in a study of radiotherapy plus CTLA-4 blockade in lung cancer. For the study at large: Objective response rate was 15% to 20%; disease control rate, about 28%. Whole-study results and caveats: Response was reportedly best predicted by early blood T cell clone dynamics, with interferon-beta. An expansion of tumor-derived TCR clones occurred in blood after radiotherapy plus ipilimumab.

With regard to this clone: Its antigen remains unidentified.

The data were produced by immunoSEQ multiplex PCR, yet TCRdb's version contains in-frame clones alone and is incomplete. The sample lists under 55,000 clones, 75% to 90% occurring once. With V trimmed by 5 bases and J by 5 bases, 4 bases remained unmatched. The CDR3 runs 14 residues. The germline gives CDR1 SGDLS, CDR2 YYNGEE. Enrolled patients, whose metastatic non-small-cell lung cancer was chemo-refractory, received focal radiation plus CTLA-4 blockade with ipilimumab. This chain connects TRBV9 to TRBJ2-1, with 10 bases lining up with TRBD1. The source is a human donor with non-small cell lung cancer who had stable disease on radiotherapy plus ipilimumab. This specimen was peripheral blood, taken from a patient treated with radiotherapy plus ipilimumab. The chain's CDR3 is CASSVTGGHNEQFF. As DNA, the CDR3 is TGTGCCAGCAGTGTGACAGGGGGCCACAATGAGCAGTTCTTC.